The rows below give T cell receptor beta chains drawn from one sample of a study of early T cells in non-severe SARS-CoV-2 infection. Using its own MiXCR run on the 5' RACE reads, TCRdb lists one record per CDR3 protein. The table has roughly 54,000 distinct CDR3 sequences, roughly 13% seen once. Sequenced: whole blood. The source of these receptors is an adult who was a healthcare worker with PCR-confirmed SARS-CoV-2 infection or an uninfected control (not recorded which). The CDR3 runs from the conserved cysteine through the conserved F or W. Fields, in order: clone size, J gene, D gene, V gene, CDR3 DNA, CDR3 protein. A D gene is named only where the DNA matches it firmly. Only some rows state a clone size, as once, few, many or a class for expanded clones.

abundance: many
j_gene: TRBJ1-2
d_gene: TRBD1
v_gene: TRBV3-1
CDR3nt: TGTGCCAGCAGCCACCGGACAGGGGGCTCGGACTATGGCTACACCTTC
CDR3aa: CASSHRTGGSDYGYTF

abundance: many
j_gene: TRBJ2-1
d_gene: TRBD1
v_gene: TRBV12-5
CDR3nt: TGTGCTAGTGGTTCCAGGGGGAACAATGAGCAGTTCTTC
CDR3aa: CASGSRGNNEQFF

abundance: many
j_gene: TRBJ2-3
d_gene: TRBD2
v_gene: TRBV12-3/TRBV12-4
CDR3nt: TGTGCCAGCAGCCTCAGACTAGCGGGGGGGATTAGCACAGATACGCAGTATTTT
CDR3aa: CASSLRLAGGISTDTQYF

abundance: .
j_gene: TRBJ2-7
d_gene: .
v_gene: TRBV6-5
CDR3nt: TGTGCCAGCAGTACAATACAGGAAAACGAGCAGTACTTC
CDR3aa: CASSTIQENEQYF

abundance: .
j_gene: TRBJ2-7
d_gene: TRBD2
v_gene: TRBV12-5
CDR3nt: TGTGCTAGTGGTTTTACCGGGGGGACCCCATACGAGCAGTACTTC
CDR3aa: CASGFTGGTPYEQYF

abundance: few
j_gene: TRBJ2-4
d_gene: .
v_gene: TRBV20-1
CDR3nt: TGCAGTGCTTCAGGGGGGCCAGCCAAAAACATTCAGTACTTC
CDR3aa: CSASGGPAKNIQYF

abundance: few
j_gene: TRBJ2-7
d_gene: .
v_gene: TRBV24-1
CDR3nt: TGTGCCACCAGTGATATAAGACGACGGGAGCAGTACTTC
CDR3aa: CATSDIRRREQYF

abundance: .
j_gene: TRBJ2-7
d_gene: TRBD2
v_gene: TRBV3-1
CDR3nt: TGTGCCAGCAGCAAGGGACTAGCGGGAGGTAATTACGAGCAGTACTTC
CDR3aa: CASSKGLAGGNYEQYF

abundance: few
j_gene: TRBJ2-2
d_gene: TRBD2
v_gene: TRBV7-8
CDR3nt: TGTGCCAGCAGCTTAGGCAGCGGGGGCACCGGGGAGCTGTTTTTT
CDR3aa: CASSLGSGGTGELFF

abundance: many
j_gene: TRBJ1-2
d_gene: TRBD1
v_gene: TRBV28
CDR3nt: TGTGCCAGCACCACTCAGGGGGATGTCTATGGCTACACCTTC
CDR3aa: CASTTQGDVYGYTF

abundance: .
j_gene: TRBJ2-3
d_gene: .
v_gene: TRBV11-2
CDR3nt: TGTGCCAGCAGCCAGAGGCCGGATAGCACAGATACGCAGTATTTT
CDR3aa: CASSQRPDSTDTQYF

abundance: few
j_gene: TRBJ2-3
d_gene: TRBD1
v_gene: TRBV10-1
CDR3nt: TGCGCCAGCAGTGATCCAAATGGGACAGGGATGACAGATACGCAGTATTTT
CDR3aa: CASSDPNGTGMTDTQYF

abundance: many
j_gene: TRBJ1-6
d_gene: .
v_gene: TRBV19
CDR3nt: TGTGCCAGTAGGAGGGCCGACTCACCCCTCCACTTT
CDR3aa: CASRRADSPLHF

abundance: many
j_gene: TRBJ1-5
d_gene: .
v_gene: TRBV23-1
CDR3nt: TGCGCCAGCACCGGCCGAGTAAGCAATCAGCCCCAGCATTTT
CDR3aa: CASTGRVSNQPQHF

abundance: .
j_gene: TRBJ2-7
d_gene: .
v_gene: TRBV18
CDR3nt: TGTGCCAGCTCACCAAGAAGTACCTACGAGCAGTACTTC
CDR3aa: CASSPRSTYEQYF

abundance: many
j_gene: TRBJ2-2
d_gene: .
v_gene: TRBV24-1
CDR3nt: TGTGCCACCAGTGATTTTATTCCGGGCAGGCCAACCGGGGAGCTGTTTTTT
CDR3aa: CATSDFIPGRPTGELFF

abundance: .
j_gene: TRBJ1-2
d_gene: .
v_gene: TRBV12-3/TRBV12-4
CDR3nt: TGTGCCAGCAGTTCTTTTGGGGGCTACACCTTC
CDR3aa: CASSSFGGYTF

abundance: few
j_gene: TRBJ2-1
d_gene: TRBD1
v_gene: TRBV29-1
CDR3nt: TGCAGCGTTGTTCGGGACAGGGGTTACAATGAGCAGTTCTTC
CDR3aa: CSVVRDRGYNEQFF

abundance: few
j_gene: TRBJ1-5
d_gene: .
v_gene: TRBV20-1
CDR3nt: TGCAGCGCCAACCCCGGGAGTGCCGGGAATCAGCCCCAGCATTTT
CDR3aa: CSANPGSAGNQPQHF

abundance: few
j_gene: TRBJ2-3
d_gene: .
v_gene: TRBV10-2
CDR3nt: TGCGCCAGCAGTGATGGGGACGCTGCGCAGTATTTT
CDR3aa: CASSDGDAAQYF

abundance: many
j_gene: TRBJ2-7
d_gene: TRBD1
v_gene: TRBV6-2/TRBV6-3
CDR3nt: TGTGCCAGCAGTTACTTGCCGGGGCAGGGGGCGGACGAGCAGTACTTC
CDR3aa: CASSYLPGQGADEQYF

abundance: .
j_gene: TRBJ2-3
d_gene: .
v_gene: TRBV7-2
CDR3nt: TGTGCCAGCAGCGGAAGGTATACGCAGTATTTT
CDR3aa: CASSGRYTQYF

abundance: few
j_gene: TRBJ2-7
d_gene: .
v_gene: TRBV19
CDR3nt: TGTGCCAGTAGTCTCACGGACAACTACGAGCAGTACTTC
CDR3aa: CASSLTDNYEQYF

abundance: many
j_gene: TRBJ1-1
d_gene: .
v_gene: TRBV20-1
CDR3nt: TGCAGTGCTAGAGACCCGGGGGTGAACACTGAAGCTTTCTTT
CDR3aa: CSARDPGVNTEAFF

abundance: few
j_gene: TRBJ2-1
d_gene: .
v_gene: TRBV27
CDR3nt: TGTGCCAGCAGCCCCGCCAGGAGCTCCTACAATGAGCAGTTCTTC
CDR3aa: CASSPARSSYNEQFF

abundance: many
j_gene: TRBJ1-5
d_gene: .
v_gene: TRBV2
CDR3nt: TGTGCCAGCAGTGTGGACTCCAATCAGCCCCAGCATTTT
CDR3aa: CASSVDSNQPQHF

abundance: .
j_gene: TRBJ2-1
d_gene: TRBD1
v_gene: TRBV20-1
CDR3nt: TGCAGTGCCCCGAGGGGACAGGGGGCGGGGGAGCAGTTCTTC
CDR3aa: CSAPRGQGAGEQFF

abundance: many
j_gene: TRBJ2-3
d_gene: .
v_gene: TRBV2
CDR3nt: TGTGCCAGCAGACTCCCGGGCTACACAGATACGCAGTATTTT
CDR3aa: CASRLPGYTDTQYF

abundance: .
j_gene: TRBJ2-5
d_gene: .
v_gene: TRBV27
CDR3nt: TGTGCCAGCGGTTACAGGGAAGAGACCCAGTACTTC
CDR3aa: CASGYREETQYF

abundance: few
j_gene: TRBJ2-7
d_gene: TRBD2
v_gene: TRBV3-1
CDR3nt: TGTGCCAGCAGCCCGCGGCAACTAGCGGGACCCTACGAGCAGTACTTC
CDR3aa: CASSPRQLAGPYEQYF

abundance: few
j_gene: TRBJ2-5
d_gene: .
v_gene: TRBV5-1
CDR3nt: TGCGCCAGCAGCTTGGCTACACCTCAAGAGACCCAGTACTTC
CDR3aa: CASSLATPQETQYF

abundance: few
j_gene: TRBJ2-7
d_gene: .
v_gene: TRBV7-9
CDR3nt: TGTGCCAGCAGCTCCACCGGGACTGTCTACGAGCAGTACTTC
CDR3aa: CASSSTGTVYEQYF